This TCR beta chain was recorded in a study of T cell responses to AZD1222 COVID-19 vaccine. Study as a whole: Second doses that came at about 4 or about 12 weeks were put together. Study-wide results and limits: A reported finding is that nearly half of spike-specific TCRs target unmutated variant regions.

Generated by immunoSEQ multiplex PCR, the TCRdb table keeps only in-frame clones and is missing some. This table has about 120,000 clones, 80% to 95% appearing once. There are 14 residues in the CDR3. The germline CDR1 and CDR2 sequences are MNHEY and SVGAGI. Trimming removed 7 bases from V and 4 bases from J; junction bases left unmatched: 7. Concerning this clone itself: Antigen: not known.

The chain couples TRBV6-5 to TRBJ1-5; 7 bases align to TRBD1. This sequence originates from an adult in good health. The sequenced sample was peripheral blood, obtained on day 0 of AZD1222 vaccination. This CDR3 reads CASNPTGWNQPQHF. DNA of the CDR3: TGTGCCAGCAACCCGACAGGGTGGAATCAGCCCCAGCATTTT.